The source of this T cell receptor beta chain is a study of blood T cells in healthy people across ages. General study results and limits: Aged donors had fewer naive CD4+ cells and lower diversity than long-lived donors.

There were at least 5 micrograms of total RNA extracted from every sample. In regard to this clonotype: As yet, its antigen is unknown.

The use of a sample-barcoded 5' primer and a J-beta primer mix characterized a second PCR of roughly 6 to 11 cycles. The template-switch adaptor was a 5' adaptor with 12 random nucleotides. It tagged each cDNA molecule. In TCRdb, the 5' RACE reads were re-called with MiXCR into one record per CDR3 protein. Counted here are over 1,200,000 distinct CDR3 sequences, approximately 63% occurring once; the ten biggest clones make up 6.5% to 8.5%. The sequenced sample consisted of blood. The clonotype comes from a man aged 18 to 30 in good health.

The DNA of the CDR3 is TGCGCCAGCAGCCGGGACCGGGACGGAAAAGAGACCCAGTACTTC. Protein product: CASSRDRDGKETQYF. The V call is TRBV4-1, the J call TRBJ2-5; either TRBD1 or TRBD2 may fit D (5 bases each). There are 15 residues in the CDR3. Trimming pared 4 bases from V and 3 bases from J, leaving 15 bases between. CDR1 is MGHRA, CDR2 YSYEKL, per germline.